The 9 T cell receptor beta chains below come from one sample, sequenced in a study of cytomegalovirus exposure and HLA in healthy donors. Amplification used 60 Vbeta primers and 13 Jbeta primers. Some clones are missing from TCRdb's copy, which holds only in-frame ones; the method was immunoSEQ multiplex PCR. The sample has about 120,000 clones; over 80% are singletons. Sequenced: PBMCs. The receptors derive from a man in his thirties or forties in good health and CMV-seronegative.

The chain links TRBV4-2 to TRBJ1-2, with D unresolved. V was cut by 1 base and J by 2 bases, with 11 bases left in between. This CDR3 spans 15 amino acids. Germline CDR1 is LGHNA and CDR2 is YNFKEQ. CDR3 amino acids: CASSQGSGVNYGYTF. The CDR3 nucleotides are TGTGCCAGCAGCCAAGGATCCGGGGTCAACTATGGCTACACCTTC.

This clone was recorded once. J is TRBJ1-5 and V is TRBV6-1, with D uncertain. CDR3 size: 14 residues. Germline CDR1 is MNHNS and CDR2 is SASEGT. Deletions cut 1 base from V and 6 bases from J, with 10 bases between. The CDR3, as DNA: TGTGCCAGCAGTGAAGGGAACGGACTTCAGCCCCAGCATTTT. Amino acid sequence: CASSEGNGLQPQHF.

The CDR3 spells CASSLWDISYEQYF. Written as DNA, the CDR3 is TGTGCCAGCAGTTTATGGGACATCTCCTACGAGCAGTACTTC. V is TRBV28 and J is TRBJ2-7; D is possibly TRBD1 (5 bases). The germline V gene has CDR1 MDHEN and CDR2 SYDVKM. CDR3 length: 14 residues. With 0 bases removed from V and 0 bases from J, the gap between germline ends came to 6 bases.

The V and J genes are TRBV19 and TRBJ2-1; TRBD2 matches 14 bases. Per germline, CDR1 LNHDA and CDR2 SQIVND (reference sequence). The ends lost 5 bases at V and 0 bases at J; junction bases unmatched: 15. The CDR3 covers 21 residues. CDR3 region: CASSSGSGLAGALSSYNEQFF. The CDR3 DNA is TGTGCCAGTAGTTCAGGTTCGGGACTAGCGGGGGCCCTGAGCTCCTACAATGAGCAGTTCTTC.

V gene TRBV7-8 combines with J gene TRBJ2-3; 12 bases fit TRBD2. The CDR3 is 16 residues long. Per the germline V gene, CDR1 is SGHVS and CDR2 is FQNEAQ. Losses at the gene ends were 1 base for V and 4 bases for J; bases not matched to a gene: 3. For the CDR3, the DNA is TGTGCCAGCAGCTTAGATCGACTAGCGGGGGCAGATACGCAGTATTTT. This translates into CASSLDRLAGADTQYF.

This sequence joins TRBV7-9 and TRBJ1-2; no clear D gene. The CDR3 is 10 amino acids. Germline values: CDR1 SEHNR, CDR2 FQNEAQ (reference sequence). V shed 5 bases and J shed 6 bases, with 4 bases lying between them. Here the CDR3 DNA reads TGTGCCAGCAGCCTCGATGGCTACACCTTC. Protein product: CASSLDGYTF.

The CDR3 coding sequence is TGCGCCAGCAGCCCCGACCTGGGCCCCGGATCCAACTATGGCTACACCTTC. Translated, it gives CASSPDLGPGSNYGYTF. The chain employs TRBV4-1 and TRBJ1-2, with D unresolved. The CDR3 is 17 residues long. V lost 4 bases to trimming and J lost 2 bases, with 20 bases between them. The germline gives CDR1 MGHRA, CDR2 YSYEKL.

The rearrangement uses TRBV7-8 and TRBJ1-3; 9 bases map to TRBD1. V dropped 5 bases and J dropped 1; count of bases not matched to a gene: 6. The CDR3 spans 16 residues. Germline CDR1 is SGHVS and CDR2 is FQNEAQ. CDR3: CASSQGQGLSGNTIYF. The CDR3 bases are TGTGCCAGCAGCCAGGGACAGGGCCTTTCTGGAAACACCATATATTTT. The whole variable domain, remainder taken from reference TRBV7-8 and TRBJ1-3, is GAGVSQSPRYKVAKRGQDVALRCDPISGHVSLFWYQQALGQGPEFLTYFQNEAQLDKSGLPSDRFFAERPEGSVSTLKIQRTQQEDSAVYLCASSQGQGLSGNTIYFGEGSWLTVV.

The V and J genes are TRBV6-1 and TRBJ2-7; D unresolved. Trimming pared 2 bases from V and 4 bases from J, leaving 6 bases between. The CDR3 is 12 residues long. The germline V gene encodes CDR1 MNHNS and CDR2 SASEGT. The CDR3 reads CASSESGYEQYF. The CDR3 nucleotides are TGTGCCAGCAGTGAATCAGGATACGAGCAGTACTTC.